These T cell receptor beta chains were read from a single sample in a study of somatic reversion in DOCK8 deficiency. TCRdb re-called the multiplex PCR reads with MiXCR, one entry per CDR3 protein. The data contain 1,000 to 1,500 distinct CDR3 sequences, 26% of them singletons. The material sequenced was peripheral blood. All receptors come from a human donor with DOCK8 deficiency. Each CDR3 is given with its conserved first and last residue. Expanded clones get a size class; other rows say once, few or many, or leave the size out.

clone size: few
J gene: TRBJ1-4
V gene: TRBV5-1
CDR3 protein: CASSAGPRTSNEKLFF

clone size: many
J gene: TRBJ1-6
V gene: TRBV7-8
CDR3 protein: CASSTGSLNSPLHF

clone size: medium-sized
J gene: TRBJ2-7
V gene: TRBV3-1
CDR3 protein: CASSPRLAGYEQYF

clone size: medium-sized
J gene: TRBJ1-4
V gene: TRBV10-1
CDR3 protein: CASSESYRYHEKLFF

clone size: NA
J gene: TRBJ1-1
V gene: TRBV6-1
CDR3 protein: CASVQGWKGGNTEAFF

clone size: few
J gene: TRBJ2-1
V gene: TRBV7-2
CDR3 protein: CASSLGLAGNNEQFF

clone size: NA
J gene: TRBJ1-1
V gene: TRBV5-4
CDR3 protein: CASSLGGVGAFF

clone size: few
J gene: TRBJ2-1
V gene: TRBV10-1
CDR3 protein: CASSESGLGIGEQFF

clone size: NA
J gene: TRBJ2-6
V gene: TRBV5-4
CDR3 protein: CASSPQSGSYSGANVLTF

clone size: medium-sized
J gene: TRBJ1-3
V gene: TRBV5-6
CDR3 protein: CASSGSSGNTIYF

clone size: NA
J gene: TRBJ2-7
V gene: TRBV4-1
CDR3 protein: CASSQLDSDEQYF

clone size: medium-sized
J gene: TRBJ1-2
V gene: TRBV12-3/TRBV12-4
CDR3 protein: CASSLAGNYGYTF

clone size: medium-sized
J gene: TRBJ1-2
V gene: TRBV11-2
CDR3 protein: CASSFGSNYGYTF

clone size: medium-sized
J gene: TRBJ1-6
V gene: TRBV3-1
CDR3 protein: CASSQGRGNNSPLHF

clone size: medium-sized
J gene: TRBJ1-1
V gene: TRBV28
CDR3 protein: CASSSTLNTEAFF

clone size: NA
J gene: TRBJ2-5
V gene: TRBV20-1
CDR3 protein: CSASDPSGRQETQYF

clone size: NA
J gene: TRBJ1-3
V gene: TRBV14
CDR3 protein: CASSQAGSENTIYF

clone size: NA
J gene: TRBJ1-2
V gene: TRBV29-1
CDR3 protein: CSAPGQGSIGYTF

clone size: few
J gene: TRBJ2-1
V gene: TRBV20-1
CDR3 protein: CSAKFRGSYNEQFF

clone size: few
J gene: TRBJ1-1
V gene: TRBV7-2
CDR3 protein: CASSLEAPRAFF

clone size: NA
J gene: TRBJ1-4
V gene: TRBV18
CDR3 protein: CASLRSHATNEKLFF

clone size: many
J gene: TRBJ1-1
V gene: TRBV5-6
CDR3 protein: CASSSVHSDTEAFF

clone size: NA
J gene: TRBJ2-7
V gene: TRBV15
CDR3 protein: CATSRDIRTAGEQYF

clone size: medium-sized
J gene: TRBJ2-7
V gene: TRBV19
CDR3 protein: CASKDGASYEQYF

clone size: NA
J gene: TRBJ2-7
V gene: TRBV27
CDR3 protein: CASSRRAVSLKGAYEQYF

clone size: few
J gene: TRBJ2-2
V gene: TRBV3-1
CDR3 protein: CASSQVPYLERRGELFF

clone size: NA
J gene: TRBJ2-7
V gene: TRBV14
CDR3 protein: CASSPQLMVREQYF

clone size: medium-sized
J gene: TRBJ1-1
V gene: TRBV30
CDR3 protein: CAWRKGAINTEAFF

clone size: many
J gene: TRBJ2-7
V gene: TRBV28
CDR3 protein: CASSLQGVVNEQYF

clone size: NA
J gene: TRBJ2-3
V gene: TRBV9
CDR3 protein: CASSVAGLFTDTQYF

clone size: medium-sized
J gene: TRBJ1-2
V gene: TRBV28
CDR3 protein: CASRRGNYGYTF

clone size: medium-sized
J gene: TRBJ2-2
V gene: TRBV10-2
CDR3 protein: CASRGPSITGELFF

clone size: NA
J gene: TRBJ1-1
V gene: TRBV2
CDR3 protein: CASSSGLNTEAFF

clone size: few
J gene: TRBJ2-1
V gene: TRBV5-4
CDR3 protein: CASSLWTSGYNEQFF

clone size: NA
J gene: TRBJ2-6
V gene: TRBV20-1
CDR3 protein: CSARGSSGANVLTF

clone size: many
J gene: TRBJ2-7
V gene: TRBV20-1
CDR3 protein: CSASLLGSGAEQYF

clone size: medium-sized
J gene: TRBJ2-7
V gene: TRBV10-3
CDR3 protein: CAISVAGYEQYF

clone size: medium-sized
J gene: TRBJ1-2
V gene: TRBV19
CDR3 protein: CASSIDGQGLLEGYTF

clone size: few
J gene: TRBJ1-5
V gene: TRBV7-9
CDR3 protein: CASSLEGPNNQPQHF

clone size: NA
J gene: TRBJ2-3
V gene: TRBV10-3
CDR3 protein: CAISEWKSSGRAPVDITDTQYF

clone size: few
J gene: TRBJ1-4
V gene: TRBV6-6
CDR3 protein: CASSLQGGEKLFF